A selection of T cell receptor beta chains follows, all from one sample in a study of blood T cell repertoires in COVID-19. The repertoire was sequenced with immunoSEQ multiplex PCR; TCRdb's copy has only in-frame clones and lacks some. The sample carries tens of thousands of clones, approximately 85% recorded once. The material sequenced was peripheral blood. The source of these receptors is a human donor in a cohort sampled during active COVID-19. CDR3s include the opening cysteine and the closing phenylalanine or tryptophan. Fields, in order: J gene, V gene, clone size, D gene, CDR3 protein, CDR3 DNA. D genes are given only for firm matches. Where a row states a size, it is once, few, many or the class of an expanded clone; other rows omit it.

>TRBJ2-3|TRBV7-2|NA|NA
CASSLLSDRADTQYF
TGTGCCAGCAGCCTCCTTAGCGACCGCGCAGATACGCAGTATTTT
>TRBJ2-3|TRBV28|NA|TRBD2
CASSLIGTSGADTQYF
TGTGCCAGCAGTTTAATCGGGACTAGCGGGGCTGATACGCAGTATTTT
>TRBJ1-2|TRBV5-5|once|NA
CASSQVVNYGYTF
TGTGCCAGCAGCCAAGTAGTTAACTATGGCTACACCTTC
>TRBJ2-2|TRBV28|once|TRBD2
CASSLQAGVPAGELFF
TGTGCCAGCAGTCTGCAAGCGGGAGTACCCGCCGGGGAGCTGTTTTTT
>TRBJ2-5|TRBV5-1|NA|NA
CASSLSGAQETQYF
TGCGCCAGCAGCTTATCAGGGGCCCAAGAGACCCAGTACTTC
>TRBJ2-3|TRBV5-6|NA|TRBD1
CASSATGTGRLDTQYF
TGTGCCAGCAGCGCGACCGGGACAGGGAGACTCGATACGCAGTATTTT
>TRBJ2-3|TRBV9|NA|NA
CASSVSPGGGTDTQYF
TGTGCCAGCAGCGTAAGTCCGGGCGGGGGCACAGATACGCAGTATTTT
>TRBJ1-4|TRBV12-3/TRBV12-4|NA|NA
CASGLTLAKLFF
TGTGCCAGCGGACTGACCCTTGCGAAACTGTTTTTT
>TRBJ1-6|TRBV11-2|NA|NA
CASSFAGKDSPLHF
TGTGCCAGCAGCTTCGCAGGGAAGGACTCACCCCTCCACTTT
>TRBJ2-7|TRBV5-1|NA|NA
CASSLASRGSYEQYF
TGCGCCAGCAGCTTGGCATCCCGAGGGTCCTACGAGCAGTACTTC
>TRBJ1-5|TRBV21-1|NA|NA
CASISRGDQPQHF
TGTGCCAGCATTAGCAGGGGGGATCAGCCCCAGCATTTT
>TRBJ2-7|TRBV18|NA|TRBD1
CASSPDREREQYF
TGTGCCAGCTCACCAGACAGGGAGAGGGAGCAGTACTTC
>TRBJ2-5|TRBV11-2|NA|NA
CASSSTQMQTAQYF
TGTGCCAGCAGCTCTACCCAAATGCAAACGGCCCAGTACTTC
>TRBJ1-5|TRBV28|NA|NA
CASSLSPYNQPQHF
TGTGCCAGCAGTTTATCACCCTACAATCAGCCCCAGCATTTT
>TRBJ1-2|TRBV7-3|NA|NA
CASSSLGGQSGYTF
TGTGCCAGCAGCTCCCTTGGAGGGCAGTCTGGCTACACCTTC
>TRBJ1-2|TRBV5-1|NA|TRBD1
CASSSQGGYGYTF
TGCGCCAGCAGCTCACAGGGGGGCTATGGCTACACCTTC
>TRBJ1-1|TRBV5-4|NA|NA
CASSSELNTEAFF
TGTGCCAGCAGCTCTGAGCTGAACACTGAAGCTTTCTTT
>TRBJ1-5|TRBV4-3|many|TRBD1
CASSHVQGDNQPQHF
TGCGCCAGCAGCCACGTTCAGGGGGACAATCAGCCCCAGCATTTT
>TRBJ2-5|TRBV6-6|NA|NA
CASTDRSETQYF
TGTGCCAGCACAGACAGGTCGGAGACCCAGTACTTC
>TRBJ2-3|TRBV9|NA|TRBD2
CASSDPLAPSTDTQYF
TGTGCCAGCAGCGATCCACTAGCGCCTAGCACAGATACGCAGTATTTT
>TRBJ2-4|TRBV19|NA|TRBD1
CASSPGQGANIQYF
TGTGCCAGTAGTCCCGGACAGGGGGCAAACATTCAGTACTTC
>TRBJ2-1|TRBV6-4|NA|TRBD2
CASSKGLALTYNEQFF
TGTGCCAGCAGTAAGGGACTAGCGCTAACCTACAATGAGCAGTTCTTC
>TRBJ2-3|TRBV5-1|NA|TRBD1
CASSLGTGSPDTQYF
TGCGCCAGCAGCTTAGGGACAGGGAGTCCAGATACGCAGTATTTT
>TRBJ1-2|TRBV2|NA|NA
CASSEGGEYGYTF
TGTGCCAGCAGTGAGGGAGGGGAATATGGCTACACCTTC
>TRBJ2-7|TRBV3-1/TRBV3-2|NA|NA
CASSQNPGPYEQYF
TGTGCCAGCAGCCAAAATCCAGGCCCCTACGAGCAGTACTTC
>TRBJ2-7|TRBV7-2|NA|TRBD2
CASSFKRGLYEQYF
TGTGCCAGCAGCTTTAAGCGGGGGCTCTACGAGCAGTACTTC
>TRBJ2-7|TRBV10-1|medium-sized|TRBD2
CASSEQLATTYEQYF
TGCGCCAGCAGTGAGCAACTAGCGACGACCTACGAGCAGTACTTC
>TRBJ2-1|TRBV10-3|NA|TRBD2
CAISDSGLASNEQFF
TGTGCCATCAGTGACTCAGGACTAGCGTCCAATGAGCAGTTCTTC
>TRBJ2-1|TRBV6-5|NA|NA
CASSYSILARYNEQFF
TGTGCCAGCAGTTACTCGATTTTAGCGCGGTACAATGAGCAGTTCTTC
>TRBJ1-2|TRBV19|NA|TRBD1
CASSPTDRVGTF
TGTGCCAGTAGTCCGACGGACAGGGTCGGAACCTTC
>TRBJ1-2|TRBV12-3/TRBV12-4|NA|NA
CASRSTVNYGYTF
TGTGCCAGCAGGTCGACAGTAAACTATGGCTACACCTTC
>TRBJ2-2|TRBV6-2/TRBV6-3|NA|TRBD1
CASSTQGQGIRNTGELFF
TGTGCCAGCAGTACCCAAGGACAGGGGATCCGGAACACCGGGGAGCTGTTTTTT
>TRBJ1-3|TRBV5-4|NA|NA
CASSLTGRGNTIYF
TGTGCCAGCAGCTTAACAGGGAGAGGAAACACCATATATTTT
>TRBJ2-7|TRBV7-2|NA|NA
CASSSPDSYEQYF
TGTGCCAGCAGCTCCCCGGACAGCTACGAGCAGTACTTC
>TRBJ2-6|TRBV11-2|NA|NA
CASSPAGLGSSGANVLTF
TGTGCCAGCAGCCCTGCGGGACTGGGGAGCTCTGGGGCCAACGTCCTGACTTTC
>TRBJ2-3|TRBV18|NA|TRBD2
CASSSVSGRAGRSTDTQYF
TGTGCCAGCTCTTCTGTGAGCGGGAGGGCCGGTCGGAGCACAGATACGCAGTATTTT
>TRBJ1-2|TRBV7-2|NA|TRBD1
CASREGGAGTYGYTF
TGTGCCAGCAGGGAAGGGGGCGCCGGGACCTATGGCTACACCTTC
>TRBJ2-4|TRBV28|once|TRBD2
CASEPGGVAKNIQYF
TGTGCCAGCGAACCGGGGGGGGTAGCCAAAAACATTCAGTACTTC